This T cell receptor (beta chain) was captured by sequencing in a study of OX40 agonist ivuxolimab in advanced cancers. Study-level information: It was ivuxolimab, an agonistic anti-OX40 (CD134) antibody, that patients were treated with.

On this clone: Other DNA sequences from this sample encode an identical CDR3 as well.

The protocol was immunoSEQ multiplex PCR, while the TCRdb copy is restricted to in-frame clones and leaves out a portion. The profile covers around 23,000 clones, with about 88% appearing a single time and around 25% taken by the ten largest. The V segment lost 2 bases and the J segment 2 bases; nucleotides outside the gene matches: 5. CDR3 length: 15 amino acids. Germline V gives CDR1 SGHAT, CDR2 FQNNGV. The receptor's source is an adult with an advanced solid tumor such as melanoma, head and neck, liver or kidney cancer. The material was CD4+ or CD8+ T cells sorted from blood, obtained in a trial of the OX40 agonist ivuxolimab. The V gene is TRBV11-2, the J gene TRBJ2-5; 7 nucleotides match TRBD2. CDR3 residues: CASSLRLAVQETQYF. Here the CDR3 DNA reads TGTGCCAGCAGCTTAAGGCTAGCGGTTCAAGAGACCCAGTACTTC.